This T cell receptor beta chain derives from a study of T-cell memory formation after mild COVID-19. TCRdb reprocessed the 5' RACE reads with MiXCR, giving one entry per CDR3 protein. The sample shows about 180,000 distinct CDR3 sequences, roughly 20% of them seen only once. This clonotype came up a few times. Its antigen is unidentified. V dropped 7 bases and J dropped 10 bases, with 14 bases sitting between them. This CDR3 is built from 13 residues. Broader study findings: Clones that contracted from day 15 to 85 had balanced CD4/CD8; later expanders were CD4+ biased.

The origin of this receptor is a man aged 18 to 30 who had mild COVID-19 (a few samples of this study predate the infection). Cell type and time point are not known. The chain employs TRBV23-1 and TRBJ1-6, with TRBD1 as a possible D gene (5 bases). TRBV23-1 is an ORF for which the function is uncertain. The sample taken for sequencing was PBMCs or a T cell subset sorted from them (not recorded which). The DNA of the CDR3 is TGCGCCAGCACGGTACAGGCAACCTCACCCCTCCACTTT. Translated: CASTVQATSPLHF.